This T cell receptor (beta chain) was observed in a study of early T cells in non-severe SARS-CoV-2 infection. Overall study: With bulk RNA from unsorted whole blood as input, sequencing yielded unpaired chains.

Unique molecular identifiers (one per individual cDNA molecule) were attached. Via MiXCR, TCRdb re-called the 5' RACE reads, giving one row per CDR3 protein. This table holds 30,000 to 40,000 distinct CDR3 sequences, under 5% found once. The germline V gene has CDR1 SEHNR and CDR2 FQNEAQ (reference sequence). With 6 bases removed from V and 4 bases from J, the gap between germline ends came to 18 bases. The CDR3 sequence is 15 residues long. In its sample, this clonotype was seen many times. The material sequenced was whole blood. The source of this sequence is an adult who was a healthcare worker with PCR-confirmed SARS-CoV-2 infection or an uninfected control (not recorded which). The chain couples TRBV7-9 to TRBJ1-2; D gene unclear. This CDR3 reads CASSPSAGSAYGYTF. The CDR3 nucleotides read TGTGCCAGCAGTCCGTCGGCGGGGTCGGCCTATGGCTACACCTTC. Looking up the rest from reference TRBV7-9 and TRBJ1-2 gives the full variable domain: DTGVSQNPRHKITKRGQNVTFRCDPISEHNRLYWYRQTLGQGPEFLTYFQNEAQLEKSRLLSDRFSAERPKGSFSTLEIQRTEQGDSAMYLCASSPSAGSAYGYTFGSGTRLTVV.